The present entry profiles one T cell receptor beta chain with its context. The target antigen is unknown. A junction boundary mismatches the germline segment, possibly from a read error. The CDR3 runs 12 residues. Germline V gene lookup returns CDR1 SGHAT and CDR2 FQDESV (reference sequence). This sample was taken from a study of T cell responses to AZD1222 COVID-19 vaccine. About the study: The study pooled second doses at about 4 or about 12 weeks. Study-wide points: Recipients of AZD1222 seropositive at baseline numbered only 5 or 6. Receipt of two AZD1222 doses was followed by a rise in Spike-specific TCR breadth and depth. Among spike-specific TCRs, nearly half reportedly target unmutated variant regions.

Clones were read by immunoSEQ multiplex PCR, and TCRdb kept only the in-frame ones, dropping some. The table lists 85,000 to 100,000 clones, roughly 93% of them singletons. Sequenced material: peripheral blood, taken on day 0 of AZD1222 vaccination. The chain is built from TRBV11-1 and TRBJ1-2; D is unresolved. The TCR was taken from an adult in good health. This chain's CDR3 is CASSDGPSARLF. DNA for the CDR3: TGTGCCAGCAGCGACGGACCTTCGGCAAGATTGTTC.